This TCR beta chain originates from a study of T-cell memory formation after mild COVID-19. Study as a whole: The two donors had largely donor-specific TCR clusters.

This clonotype was observed at least ten times. Its antigen is as yet unknown. Points from the study as a whole: Pre-infection memory contained some responding clones, which suggested that cross-reactive memory had joined.

Per the germline V gene, CDR1 is MNHEY and CDR2 is SVGEGT. The CDR3 is 16 residues long. Losses at the gene ends were 4 bases for V and 5 bases for J; bases not matched to a gene: 9. TCRdb ran MiXCR on the 5' RACE reads and lists one entry per CDR3 protein. Of around 65,000 distinct CDR3 sequences in the sample, 9.3% are singletons; the top ten hold 1.1%. The clonotype comes from a man younger than 35 who had mild COVID-19 (a few samples of this study predate the infection). Cell type and time point are not known. The sequenced sample consisted of PBMCs or a T cell subset sorted from them (not recorded which). The rearrangement joins TRBV6-2 or TRBV6-3 to TRBJ2-3; 10 nucleotides line up with TRBD2. The CDR3 here is CASSFGLAAGEDTQYF. For the CDR3, the DNA is TGTGCCAGCAGTTTCGGACTAGCGGCCGGTGAAGATACGCAGTATTTT.